These 6 T cell receptor beta chains were sequenced from one sample in a study of blood T cell repertoires in COVID-19. Only in-frame clones appear in the TCRdb table, and some are missing; sequencing was by immunoSEQ multiplex PCR. The sample consists of approximately 350,000 clones, 75% to 90% of them appearing once. Sequenced material: peripheral blood. These receptors all stem from a woman in her fifties or sixties with COVID-19, enrolled during active disease.

This chain joins TRBV6-5 and TRBJ1-2; 7 bases align to TRBD1. Germline V gives CDR1 MNHEY, CDR2 SVGAGI. After removal of 6 bases from V and 5 bases from J, the junction contained 9 bases not matched to a gene. CDR3 size: 14 residues. CDR3 region: CASSLSDRDYGYTF. The DNA of the CDR3 is TGTGCCAGCAGCCTCTCAGACAGGGATTATGGCTACACCTTC.

V and J are TRBV10-1 and TRBJ2-3; 12 nucleotides align to TRBD2. The germline V gene has CDR1 WNHNN and CDR2 SYGVQD (reference sequence). Unmatched junction bases numbered 13, after V lost 5 bases and J lost 4 bases. CDR3 length: 18 amino acids. CDR3 DNA sequence: TGCGCCAGCAGTTCCCATAGAGCTAGCGGGGGGGCGGCAGATACGCAGTATTTT. Its protein is CASSSHRASGGAADTQYF.

This rearrangement joins TRBV28 to TRBJ2-3, with 12 positions matching TRBD2. Germline V lookup: CDR1 MDHEN, CDR2 SYDVKM. The V gene end was trimmed by 5 bases and the J gene end by 12 bases; junction bases not matched to a gene: 30. The CDR3 has 21 residues. In DNA, the CDR3 is TGTGCCAGCAGTGACGCTAGCGGGGGGGCCAGGAGAGTCCCCCCGGGCGCTTACCAGTATTTT. It yields the protein CASSDASGGARRVPPGAYQYF.

This sequence joins TRBV27 and TRBJ1-3; 9 positions match TRBD1. Germline V gives CDR1 MNHEY, CDR2 SMNVEV (reference sequence). V lost 2 bases, J lost 9 bases, and 5 bases stayed unmatched. The CDR3 is 14 residues long. The CDR3 sequence is CASSLRRQGGTIYF. CDR3 DNA sequence: TGTGCCAGCAGTTTAAGGCGACAGGGGGGCACCATATATTTT.

With regard to this clone: Other DNA variants within this sample encode the same CDR3. The V call is TRBV5-1, the J call TRBJ1-1; the match to TRBD1 covers 7 bases. Germline values: CDR1 SGHRS, CDR2 YFSETQ. With V trimmed by 4 bases and J by 4 bases, 7 bases remained unmatched. The CDR3 loop spans 14 amino acids. This CDR3 is CASSLDRVGTEAFF. In DNA, the CDR3 is TGCGCCAGCAGCCTAGACAGGGTTGGCACTGAAGCTTTCTTT.

Here the CDR3 DNA reads TGCGCCAGCAGCCAAGATGACAACCTCAATGAGCAGTTCTTC. Translating it yields CASSQDDNLNEQFF. This chain uses TRBV4-3 with TRBJ2-1; D is unclear. V gave up 0 bases and J gave up 6 bases, with 9 bases separating them. The CDR3 consists of 14 residues. The germline V gene encodes CDR1 LGHNA and CDR2 YSLEER.